This section outlines one T cell receptor (beta chain) sequence together with its context. Its antigen is as yet unknown. The sample belongs to a study of spatial heterogeneity in lung cancer. Study at large: Mean representation of each unique TCR and UMI combination in the raw reads exceeded 9.5 occurrences.

A distinct unique molecular identifier was carried by each TCR cDNA molecule. MiXCR, run by TCRdb on the 5' RACE reads, gives a single entry per CDR3 protein. The sample yields about 47,000 distinct CDR3 sequences, about 12% seen once. Germline CDR1 reads GTSNPN; CDR2 reads SVGIG (reference sequence). V lost 7 bases and J 3 bases, leaving 12 bases between the germline ends. The CDR3 is 12 residues long. Broader study findings: Among blood samples, ubiquitous expanded tumor TCRs appeared more at resection than at follow-up.

Time point indicated: sample taken at primary tumor resection. Sequencing of whole RNA from tumor, nontumor lung or frozen PBMC involved no sorting. The sequences come from PBMCs, collected at surgery. The J gene is TRBJ1-1, the V gene TRBV30; TRBD1 might be the D (5 bases). The sequence was collected from a female donor with early-stage non-small cell lung cancer. The CDR3: CALVQGYTEAFF. CDR3 sequence (DNA): TGTGCCTTAGTCCAGGGCTACACTGAAGCTTTCTTT.